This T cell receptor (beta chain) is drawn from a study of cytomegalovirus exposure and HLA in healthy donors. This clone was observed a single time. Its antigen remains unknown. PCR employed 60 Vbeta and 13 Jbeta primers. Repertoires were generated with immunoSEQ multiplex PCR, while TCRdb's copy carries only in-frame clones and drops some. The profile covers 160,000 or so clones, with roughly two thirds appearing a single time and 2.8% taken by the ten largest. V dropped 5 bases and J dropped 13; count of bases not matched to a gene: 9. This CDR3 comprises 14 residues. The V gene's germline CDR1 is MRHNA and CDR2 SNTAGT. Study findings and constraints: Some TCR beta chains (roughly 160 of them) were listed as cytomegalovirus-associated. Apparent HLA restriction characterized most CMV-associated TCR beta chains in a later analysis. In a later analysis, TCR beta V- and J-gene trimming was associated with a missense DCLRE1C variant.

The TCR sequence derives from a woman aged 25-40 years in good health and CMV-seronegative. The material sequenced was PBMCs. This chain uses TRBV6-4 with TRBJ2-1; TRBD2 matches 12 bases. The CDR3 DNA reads TGTGCCAGCAGTTCGACGCTAGCGGGGGGGCGACAGTTCTTC. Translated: CASSSTLAGGRQFF.